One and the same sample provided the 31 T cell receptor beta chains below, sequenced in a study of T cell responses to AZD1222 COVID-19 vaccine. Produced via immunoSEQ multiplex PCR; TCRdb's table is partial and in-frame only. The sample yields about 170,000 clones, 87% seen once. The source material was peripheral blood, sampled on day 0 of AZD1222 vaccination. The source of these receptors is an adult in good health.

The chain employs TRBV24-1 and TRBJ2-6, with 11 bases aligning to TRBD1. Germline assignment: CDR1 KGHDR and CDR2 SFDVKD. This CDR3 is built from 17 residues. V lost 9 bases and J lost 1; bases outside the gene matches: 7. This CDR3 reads CATRPGQGESGANVLTF. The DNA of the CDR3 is TGTGCCACCCGTCCGGGACAGGGGGAGTCTGGGGCCAACGTCCTGACTTTC.

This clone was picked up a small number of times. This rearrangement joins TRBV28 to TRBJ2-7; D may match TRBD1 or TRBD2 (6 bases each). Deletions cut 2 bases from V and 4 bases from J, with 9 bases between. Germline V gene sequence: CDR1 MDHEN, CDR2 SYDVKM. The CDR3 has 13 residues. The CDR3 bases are TGTGCCAGCAGTTTAGGGGGGCAGTACGAGCAGTACTTC. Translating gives CASSLGGQYEQYF. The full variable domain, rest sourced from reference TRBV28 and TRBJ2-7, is DVKVTQSSRYLVKRTGEKVFLECVQDMDHENMFWYRQDPGLGLRLIYFSYDVKMKEKGDIPEGYSVSREKKERFSLILESASTNQTSMYLCASSLGGQYEQYFGPGTRLTVT.

DNA of the CDR3: TGTGCCAGCAGCCAAGATCTTCCCCTCTGTGGCTACACCTTC. Amino acid sequence: CASSQDLPLCGYTF. The chain recombines TRBV14 with TRBJ1-2; D is undetermined. The V gene's germline CDR1 is SGHDN and CDR2 FVKESK. The CDR3 is made up of 14 amino acids. The V gene lost 0 bases and the J gene lost 7 bases, with 12 bases spanning the gap.

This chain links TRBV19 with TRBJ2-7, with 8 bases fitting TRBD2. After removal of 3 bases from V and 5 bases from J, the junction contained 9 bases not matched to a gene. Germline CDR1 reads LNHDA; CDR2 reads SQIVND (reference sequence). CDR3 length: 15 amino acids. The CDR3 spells CASSILAGKADEQYF. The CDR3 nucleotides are TGTGCCAGTAGTATTTTAGCGGGGAAAGCCGACGAGCAGTACTTC.

The DNA for the CDR3 is TGCGCCAGCAGCCAAGATAAGTTCGGACCAAGGAGTTACGAGCAGTACTTC. It is translated as CASSQDKFGPRSYEQYF. This sequence joins TRBV4-1 and TRBJ2-7; D remains unclear. Germline assignment: CDR1 MGHRA and CDR2 YSYEKL. The CDR3 contains 17 residues. Trimming shortened V by 0 bases and J by 4 bases, and 19 bases separated the two germline ends.

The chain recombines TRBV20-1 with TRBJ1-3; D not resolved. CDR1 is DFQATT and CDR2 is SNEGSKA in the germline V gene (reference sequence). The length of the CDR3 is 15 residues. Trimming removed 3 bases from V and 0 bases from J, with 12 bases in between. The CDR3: CSASTWLSSGNTIYF. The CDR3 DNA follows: TGCAGTGCTAGTACCTGGCTGAGCTCTGGAAACACCATATATTTT.

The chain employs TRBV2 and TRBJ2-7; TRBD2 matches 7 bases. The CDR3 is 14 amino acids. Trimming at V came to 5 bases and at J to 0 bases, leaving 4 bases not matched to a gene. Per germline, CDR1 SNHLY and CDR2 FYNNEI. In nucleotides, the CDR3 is TGTGCCAGCAGTCTCGGGACTATCTCCTACGAGCAGTACTTC. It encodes CASSLGTISYEQYF.

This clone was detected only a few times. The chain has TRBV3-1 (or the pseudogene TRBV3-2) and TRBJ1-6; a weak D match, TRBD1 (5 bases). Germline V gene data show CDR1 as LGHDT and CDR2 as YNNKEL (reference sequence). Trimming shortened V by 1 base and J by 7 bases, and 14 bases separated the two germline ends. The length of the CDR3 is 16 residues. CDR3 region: CASSQGGRAGNSPLHF. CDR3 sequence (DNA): TGTGCCAGCAGCCAAGGGGGACGGGCCGGGAATTCACCCCTCCACTTT.

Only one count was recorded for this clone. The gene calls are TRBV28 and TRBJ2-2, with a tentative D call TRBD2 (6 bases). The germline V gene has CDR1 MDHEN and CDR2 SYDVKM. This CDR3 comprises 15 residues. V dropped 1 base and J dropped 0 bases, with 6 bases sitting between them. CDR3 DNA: TGTGCCAGCAGTTTATTAGCGGCGAACACCGGGGAGCTGTTTTTT. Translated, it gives CASSLLAANTGELFF.

CDR3 residues: CASSANNEQFF. Here the CDR3 DNA reads TGTGCCAGCAGCGCGAACAATGAGCAGTTCTTC. V gene TRBV11-3 combines with J gene TRBJ2-1; D remains unclear. The V and J ends lost 5 bases and 5 bases respectively, with 4 bases between them. CDR3 length: 11 residues. The germline gives CDR1 SGHNT, CDR2 YENEEA.

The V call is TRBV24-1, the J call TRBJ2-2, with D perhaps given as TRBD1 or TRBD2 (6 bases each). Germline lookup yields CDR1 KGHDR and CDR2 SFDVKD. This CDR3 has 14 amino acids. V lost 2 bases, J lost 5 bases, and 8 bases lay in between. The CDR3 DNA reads TGTGCCACCAGTGATTCGGGGGCAACCGGGGAGCTGTTTTTT. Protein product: CATSDSGATGELFF.

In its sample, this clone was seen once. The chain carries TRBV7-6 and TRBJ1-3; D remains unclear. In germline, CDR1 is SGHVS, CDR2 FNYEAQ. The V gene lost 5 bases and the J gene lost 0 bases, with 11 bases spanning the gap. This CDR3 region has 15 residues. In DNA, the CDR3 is TGTGCCAGCAGCCCTAACACGGCCTCTGGAAACACCATATATTTT. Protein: CASSPNTASGNTIYF.

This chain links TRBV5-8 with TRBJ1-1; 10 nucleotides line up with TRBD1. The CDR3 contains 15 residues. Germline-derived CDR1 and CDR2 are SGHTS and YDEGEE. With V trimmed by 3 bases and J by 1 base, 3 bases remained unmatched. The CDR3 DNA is TGTGCCAGCAGCTGGGGACAGGGGTCGAACACTGAAGCTTTCTTT. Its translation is CASSWGQGSNTEAFF.

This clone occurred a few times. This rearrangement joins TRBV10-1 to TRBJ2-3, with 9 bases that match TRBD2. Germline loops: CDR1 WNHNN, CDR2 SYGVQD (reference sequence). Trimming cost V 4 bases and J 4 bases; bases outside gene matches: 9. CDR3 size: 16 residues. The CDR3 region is CASSGRGRAGSDTQYF. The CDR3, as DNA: TGCGCCAGCAGTGGTCGCGGGAGGGCGGGCTCAGATACGCAGTATTTT.

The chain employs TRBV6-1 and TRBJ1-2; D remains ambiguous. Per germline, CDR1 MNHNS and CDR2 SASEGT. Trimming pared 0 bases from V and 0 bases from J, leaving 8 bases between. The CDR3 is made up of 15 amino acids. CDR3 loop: CASSEAAQTNYGYTF. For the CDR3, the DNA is TGTGCCAGCAGTGAAGCGGCACAGACTAACTATGGCTACACCTTC.

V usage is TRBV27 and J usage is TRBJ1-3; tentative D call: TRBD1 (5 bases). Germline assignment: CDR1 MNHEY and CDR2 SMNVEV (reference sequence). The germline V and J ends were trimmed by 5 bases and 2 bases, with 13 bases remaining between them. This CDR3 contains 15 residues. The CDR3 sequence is CASSETVLAGNTIYF. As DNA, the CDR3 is TGTGCCAGCAGTGAGACAGTTTTGGCTGGAAACACCATATATTTT.

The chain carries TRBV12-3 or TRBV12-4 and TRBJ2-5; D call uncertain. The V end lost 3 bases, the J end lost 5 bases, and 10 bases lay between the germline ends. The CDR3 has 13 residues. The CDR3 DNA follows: TGTGCCAGCAGTTTGGGCCAGGTGGAGACCCAGTACTTC. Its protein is CASSLGQVETQYF.

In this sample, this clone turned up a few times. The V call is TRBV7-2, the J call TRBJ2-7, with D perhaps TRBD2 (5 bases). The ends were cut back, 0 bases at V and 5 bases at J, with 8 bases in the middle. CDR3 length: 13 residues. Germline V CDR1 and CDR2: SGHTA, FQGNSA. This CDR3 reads CASSLAGAHEQYF. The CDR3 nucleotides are TGTGCCAGCAGCTTAGCGGGAGCCCACGAGCAGTACTTC.

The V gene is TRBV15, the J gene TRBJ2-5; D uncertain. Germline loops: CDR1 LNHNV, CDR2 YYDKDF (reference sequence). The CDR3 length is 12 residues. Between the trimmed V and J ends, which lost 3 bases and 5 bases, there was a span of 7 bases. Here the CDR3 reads CATSRVGETQYF. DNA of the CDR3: TGTGCCACCAGCAGGGTAGGGGAGACCCAGTACTTC. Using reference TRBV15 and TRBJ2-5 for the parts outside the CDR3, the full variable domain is DAMVIQNPRYQVTQFGKPVTLSCSQTLNHNVMYWYQQKSSQAPKLLFHYYDKDFNNEADTPDNFQSRRPNTSFCFLDIRSPGLGDTAMYLCATSRVGETQYFGPGTRLLVL.

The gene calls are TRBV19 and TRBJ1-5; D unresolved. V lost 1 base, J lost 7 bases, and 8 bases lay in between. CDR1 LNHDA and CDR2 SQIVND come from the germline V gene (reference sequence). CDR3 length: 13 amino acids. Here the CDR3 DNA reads TGTGCCAGTAGTATAGGAGCGACGCAGCCCCAGCATTTT. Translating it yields CASSIGATQPQHF.

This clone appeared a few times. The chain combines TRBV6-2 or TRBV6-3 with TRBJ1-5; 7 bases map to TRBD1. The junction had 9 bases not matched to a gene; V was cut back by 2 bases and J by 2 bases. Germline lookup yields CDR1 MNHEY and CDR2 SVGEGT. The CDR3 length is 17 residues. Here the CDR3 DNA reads TGTGCCAGCAGTTACGCCCGGGGGCAGGGGGGCAATCAGCCCCAGCATTTT. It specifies CASSYARGQGGNQPQHF.

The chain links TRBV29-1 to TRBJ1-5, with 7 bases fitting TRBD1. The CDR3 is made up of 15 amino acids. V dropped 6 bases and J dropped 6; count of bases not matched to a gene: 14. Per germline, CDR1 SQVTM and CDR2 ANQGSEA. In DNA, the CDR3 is TGCAGCGTCTGGGACAGCCAAACAAAAGGTCAGCCCCAGCATTTT. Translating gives CSVWDSQTKGQPQHF.

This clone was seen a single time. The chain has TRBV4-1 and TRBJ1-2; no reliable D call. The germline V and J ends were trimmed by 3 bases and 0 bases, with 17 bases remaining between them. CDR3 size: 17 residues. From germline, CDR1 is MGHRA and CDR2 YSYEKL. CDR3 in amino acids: CASSQDPDLSANYGYTF. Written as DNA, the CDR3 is TGCGCCAGCAGCCAGGATCCAGACCTGTCGGCTAACTATGGCTACACCTTC.

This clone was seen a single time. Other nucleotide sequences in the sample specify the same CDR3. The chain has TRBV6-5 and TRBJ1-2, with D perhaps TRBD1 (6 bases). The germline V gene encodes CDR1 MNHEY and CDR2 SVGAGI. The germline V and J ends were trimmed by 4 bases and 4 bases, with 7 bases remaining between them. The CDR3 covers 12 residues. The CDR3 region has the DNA TGTGCCAGCAGTTCGGACAGCTATGGCTACACCTTC. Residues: CASSSDSYGYTF.

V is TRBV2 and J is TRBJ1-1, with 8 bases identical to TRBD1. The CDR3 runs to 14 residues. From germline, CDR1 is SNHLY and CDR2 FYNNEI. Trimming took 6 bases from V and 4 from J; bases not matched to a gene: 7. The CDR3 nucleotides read TGTGCCAGCAGGGAGGACAGGGTGGCCACTGAAGCTTTCTTT. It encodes CASREDRVATEAFF.

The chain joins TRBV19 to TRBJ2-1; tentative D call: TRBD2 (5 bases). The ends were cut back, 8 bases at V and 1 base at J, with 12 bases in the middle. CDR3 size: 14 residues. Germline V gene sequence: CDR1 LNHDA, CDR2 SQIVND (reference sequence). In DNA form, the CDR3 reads TGTGCCAGTGGAGAGGGTGGGTCCTACAATGAGCAGTTCTTC. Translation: CASGEGGSYNEQFF.

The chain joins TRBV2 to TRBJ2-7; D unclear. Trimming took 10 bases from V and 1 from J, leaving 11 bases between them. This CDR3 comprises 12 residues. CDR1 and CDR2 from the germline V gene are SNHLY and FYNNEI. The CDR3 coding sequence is TGTGCCACCTCGTTGATTTCCTACGAGCAGTACTTC. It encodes CATSLISYEQYF.

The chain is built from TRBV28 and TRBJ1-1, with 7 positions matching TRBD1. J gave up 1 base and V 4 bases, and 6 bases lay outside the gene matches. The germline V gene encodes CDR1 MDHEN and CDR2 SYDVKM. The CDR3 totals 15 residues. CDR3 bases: TGTGCCAGCAGTTCCCTGGGGACAGCGAACACTGAAGCTTTCTTT. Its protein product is CASSSLGTANTEAFF.

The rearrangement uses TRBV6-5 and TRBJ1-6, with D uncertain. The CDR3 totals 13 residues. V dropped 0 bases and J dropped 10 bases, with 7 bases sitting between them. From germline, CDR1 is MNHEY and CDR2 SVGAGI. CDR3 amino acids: CASSYSGRSPLHF. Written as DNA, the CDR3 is TGTGCCAGCAGTTACTCGGGGAGGTCACCCCTCCACTTT.

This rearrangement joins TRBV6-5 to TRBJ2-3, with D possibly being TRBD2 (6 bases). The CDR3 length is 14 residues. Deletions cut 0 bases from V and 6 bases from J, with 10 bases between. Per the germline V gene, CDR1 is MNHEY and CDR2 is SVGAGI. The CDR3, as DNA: TGTGCCAGCAGTTACTCGGGCGGGGCCGATACGCAGTATTTT. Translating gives CASSYSGGADTQYF.

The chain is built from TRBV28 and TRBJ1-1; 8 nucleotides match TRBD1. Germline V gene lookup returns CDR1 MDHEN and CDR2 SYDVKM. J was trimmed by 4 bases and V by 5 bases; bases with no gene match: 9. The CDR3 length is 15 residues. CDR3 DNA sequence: TGTGCCAGCAGTGGTCTGACAGGGGCGGGCACTGAAGCTTTCTTT. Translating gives CASSGLTGAGTEAFF.